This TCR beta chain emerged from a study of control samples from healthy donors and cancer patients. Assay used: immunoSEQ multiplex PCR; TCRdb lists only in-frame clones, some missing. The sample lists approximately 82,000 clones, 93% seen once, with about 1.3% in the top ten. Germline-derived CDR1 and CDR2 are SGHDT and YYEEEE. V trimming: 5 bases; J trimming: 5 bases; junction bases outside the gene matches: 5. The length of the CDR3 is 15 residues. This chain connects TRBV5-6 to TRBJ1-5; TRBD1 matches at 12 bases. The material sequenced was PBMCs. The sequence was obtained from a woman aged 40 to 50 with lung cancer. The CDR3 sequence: CASSLGTGGYQPQHF. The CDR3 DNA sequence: TGTGCCAGCAGTCTCGGGACAGGGGGCTATCAGCCCCAGCATTTT.